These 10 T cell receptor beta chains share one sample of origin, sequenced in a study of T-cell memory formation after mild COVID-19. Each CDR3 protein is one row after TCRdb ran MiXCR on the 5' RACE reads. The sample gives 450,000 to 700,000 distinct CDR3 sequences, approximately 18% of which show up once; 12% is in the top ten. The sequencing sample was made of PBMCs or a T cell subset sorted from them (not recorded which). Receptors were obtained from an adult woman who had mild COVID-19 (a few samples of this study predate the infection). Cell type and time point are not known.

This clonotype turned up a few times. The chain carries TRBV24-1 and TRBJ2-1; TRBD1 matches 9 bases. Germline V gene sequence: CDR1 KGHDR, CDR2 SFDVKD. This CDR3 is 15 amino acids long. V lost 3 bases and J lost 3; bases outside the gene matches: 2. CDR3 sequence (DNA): TGTGCCACCAGTGATCGGACAGGGGTCTACAATGAGCAGTTCTTC. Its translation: CATSDRTGVYNEQFF.

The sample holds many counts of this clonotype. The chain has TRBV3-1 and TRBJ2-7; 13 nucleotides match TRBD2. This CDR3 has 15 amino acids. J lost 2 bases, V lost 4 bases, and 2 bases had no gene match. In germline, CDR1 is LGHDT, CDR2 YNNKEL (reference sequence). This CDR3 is CASSPGLAGAYEQYF. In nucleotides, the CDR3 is TGTGCCAGCAGCCCCGGACTAGCGGGAGCCTACGAGCAGTACTTC.

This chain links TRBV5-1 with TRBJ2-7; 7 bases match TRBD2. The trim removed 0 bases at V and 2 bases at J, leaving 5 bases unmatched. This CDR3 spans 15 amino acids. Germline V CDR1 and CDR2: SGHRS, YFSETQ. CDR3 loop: CASSLALAVPYEQYF. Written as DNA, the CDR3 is TGCGCCAGCAGCTTGGCCCTAGCGGTGCCCTACGAGCAGTACTTC.

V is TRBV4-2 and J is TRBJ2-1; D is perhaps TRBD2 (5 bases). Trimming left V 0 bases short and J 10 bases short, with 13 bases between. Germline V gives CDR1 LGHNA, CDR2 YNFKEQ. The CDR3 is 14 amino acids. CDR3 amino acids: CASSQDATRGEQFF. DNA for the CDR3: TGTGCCAGCAGCCAAGATGCTACTAGAGGCGAGCAGTTCTTC.

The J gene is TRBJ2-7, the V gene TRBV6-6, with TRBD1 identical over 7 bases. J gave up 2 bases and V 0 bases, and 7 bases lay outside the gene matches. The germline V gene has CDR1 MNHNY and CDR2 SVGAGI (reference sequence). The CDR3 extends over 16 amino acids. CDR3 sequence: CASSYSRGQGAYEQYF. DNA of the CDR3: TGTGCCAGCAGTTACTCGCGTGGGCAGGGGGCCTACGAGCAGTACTTC.

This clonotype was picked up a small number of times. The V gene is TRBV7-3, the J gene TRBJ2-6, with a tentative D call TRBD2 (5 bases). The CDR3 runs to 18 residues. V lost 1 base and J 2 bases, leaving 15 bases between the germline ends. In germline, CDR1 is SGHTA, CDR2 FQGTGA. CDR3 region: CASSLKAPGGTGANVLTF. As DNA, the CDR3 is TGTGCCAGCAGCTTAAAGGCCCCTGGAGGTACTGGGGCCAACGTCCTGACTTTC.

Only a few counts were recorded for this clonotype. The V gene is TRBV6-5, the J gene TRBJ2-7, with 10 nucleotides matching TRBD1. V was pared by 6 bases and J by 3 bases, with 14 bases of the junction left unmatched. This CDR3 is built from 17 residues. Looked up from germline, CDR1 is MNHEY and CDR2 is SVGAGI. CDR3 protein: CASSLIGPGTGVYEQYF. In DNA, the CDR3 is TGTGCCAGCAGCCTAATAGGTCCCGGGACAGGGGTCTACGAGCAGTACTTC.

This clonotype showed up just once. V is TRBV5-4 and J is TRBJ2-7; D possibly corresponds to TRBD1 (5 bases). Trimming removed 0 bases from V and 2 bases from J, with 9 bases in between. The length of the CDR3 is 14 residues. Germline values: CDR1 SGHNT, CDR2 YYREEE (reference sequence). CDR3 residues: CASSLDAGPYEQYF. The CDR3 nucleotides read TGTGCCAGCAGCTTGGACGCAGGGCCCTACGAGCAGTACTTC. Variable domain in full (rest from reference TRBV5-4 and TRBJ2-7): ETGVTQSPTHLIKTRGQQVTLRCSSQSGHNTVSWYQQALGQGPQFIFQYYREEENGRGNFPPRFSGLQFPNYSSELNVNALELDDSALYLCASSLDAGPYEQYFGPGTRLTVT.

CDR3 in amino acids: CSARDGAGSYNEQFF. The CDR3 DNA reads TGCAGTGCTAGAGATGGGGCAGGGTCCTACAATGAGCAGTTCTTC. The chain joins TRBV20-1 to TRBJ2-1, with a possible D match to TRBD1 (5 bases). Looked up from germline, CDR1 is DFQATT and CDR2 is SNEGSKA (reference sequence). Trimming took 0 bases from V and 1 from J, leaving 10 bases between them. CDR3 length equals 15 residues.

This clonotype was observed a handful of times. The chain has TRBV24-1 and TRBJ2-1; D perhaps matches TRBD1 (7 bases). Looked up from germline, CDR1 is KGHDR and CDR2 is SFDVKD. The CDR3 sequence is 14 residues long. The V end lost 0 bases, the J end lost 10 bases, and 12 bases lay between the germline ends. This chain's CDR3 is CATSDLTGAGEQFF. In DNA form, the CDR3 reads TGTGCCACCAGTGATTTGACAGGGGCGGGGGAGCAGTTCTTC.